The 29 T cell receptor beta chains in this list originate from one sample, sequenced in a study of response to subunit inactivated influenza vaccine (dated by TCRdb to the late 2010s). The receptor library was made with RT-PCR. Sequencing was performed on an Illumina HiSeq 2500. The public reads were reprocessed in TCRdb via fastp at Q25 and MiXCR, keeping in-frame beta chains. Identical CDR3 protein sequences are pooled into one entry, listed with their most common genes and DNA. This sample lists 650,000 to 850,000 distinct CDR3 sequences; more than 11% were detected once. Clones ranked in the top ten supply less than 7% of the sample. The sample in question was PBMCs from blood, obtained roughly 15 days before vaccination. The receptors shown here come from a man aged 50-59 years who received an inactivated influenza vaccine. Donor details come from another sample of the same person, matched by shared clones.

This clonotype was seen only a few times. The chain uses TRBV29-1 and TRBJ2-7, with D maybe TRBD1 (5 bases). V lost 7 bases and J 7 bases, leaving 17 bases between the germline ends. The CDR3 covers 12 residues. CDR1 is SQVTM, CDR2 ANQGSEA, per germline. The CDR3 loop reads CSAGLAAGEQYF. The CDR3 nucleotides read TGCAGCGCCGGGCTGGCGGCAGGGGAGCAGTACTTC.

The J gene is TRBJ2-1, the V gene TRBV11-2, with 9 bases matching TRBD2. V shed 5 bases, J shed 8 bases, and the junction held 7 bases outside the gene matches. The CDR3 extends over 14 amino acids. Germline values: CDR1 SGHAT, CDR2 FQNNGV. This CDR3 is CASSRIAGVYEQFF. For the CDR3, the DNA is TGTGCCAGCAGCAGGATAGCGGGAGTTTATGAGCAGTTCTTC.

CDR3 residues: CASSYGQGTKNIQYF. CDR3 sequence (DNA): TGTGCCAGCAGCTACGGACAGGGCACAAAAAACATTCAGTACTTC. The chain is built from TRBV7-9 and TRBJ2-4; 8 bases agree with TRBD1. V lost 4 bases, J lost 4 bases, and 6 bases stayed unmatched. The length of the CDR3 is 15 residues. Per the germline V gene, CDR1 is SEHNR and CDR2 is FQNEAQ (reference sequence).

This chain uses TRBV5-1 with TRBJ1-2; D is unresolved. The germline V and J ends were trimmed by 0 bases and 0 bases, with 12 bases remaining between them. The CDR3 covers 16 residues. Germline V CDR1 and CDR2: SGHRS, YFSETQ. CDR3 nucleotides: TGCGCCAGCAGCTTGGGAGGGCCGCAAGCTAACTATGGCTACACCTTC. Protein product: CASSLGGPQANYGYTF.

This clonotype was seen many times. The V call is TRBV19, the J call TRBJ2-7; weak D call: TRBD2 (6 bases). The CDR3 is 16 residues long. CDR1 is LNHDA, CDR2 SQIVND, per germline (reference sequence). V lost 3 bases and J 7 bases, leaving 22 bases between the germline ends. The CDR3 spells CASSIGFGTLSGEQYF. Here the CDR3 DNA reads TGTGCCAGTAGTATCGGGTTTGGGACTCTCTCTGGGGAGCAGTACTTC.

This CDR3 reads CASSQPLRSGNTIYF. The CDR3 nucleotides are TGCGCCAGCAGCCAGCCTCTCCGCTCTGGAAACACCATATATTTT. This chain uses TRBV4-1 with TRBJ1-3; D gene ambiguous. Germline V gives CDR1 MGHRA, CDR2 YSYEKL. The CDR3 consists of 15 residues. Trimming pared 3 bases from V and 0 bases from J, leaving 9 bases between.

This clonotype was observed a few times. The chain links TRBV6-5 to TRBJ2-1; perhaps TRBD1 as D (5 bases). Trimming removed 5 bases at V and 9 bases at J, with 11 bases between. The V gene's germline CDR1 is MNHEY and CDR2 SVGAGI. The CDR3 extends over 12 amino acids. This chain's CDR3 is CASSRTSFEQFF. Here the CDR3 DNA reads TGTGCCAGCAGTCGGACATCCTTTGAGCAGTTCTTC.

The rearrangement joins TRBV7-3 to TRBJ2-2; 13 bases are a match to TRBD2. After removal of 8 bases from V and 7 bases from J, the junction contained 4 bases not matched to a gene. Per germline, CDR1 SGHTA and CDR2 FQGTGA. The CDR3 length is 14 residues. The CDR3 region has the DNA TGTGCCAGCCGGACTAGCGGGAGATTCGGGGAGCTGTTTTTT. This encodes CASRTSGRFGELFF.

This clonotype has only a few counts. The gene calls are TRBV15 and TRBJ2-3; D not resolved. CDR1 is LNHNV and CDR2 is YYDKDF in the germline V gene (reference sequence). V dropped 8 bases and J dropped 6 bases, with 12 bases sitting between them. The CDR3 length is 12 residues. The CDR3 loop is CATALNADTQYF. The CDR3 region has the DNA TGTGCCACCGCCTTAAATGCGGATACGCAGTATTTT.

The gene calls are TRBV20-1 and TRBJ2-5, with TRBD2 as a possible D gene (6 bases). The CDR3 is made up of 16 amino acids. Germline CDR1 is DFQATT and CDR2 is SNEGSKA (reference sequence). The V and J ends lost 8 bases and 5 bases respectively, with 27 bases between them. The CDR3 coding sequence is TGCAGTCAAAACACTTCGTGGGGAGGATGCTGTGAGACCCAGTACTTC. It encodes CSQNTSWGGCCETQYF.

The CDR3 protein is CATSRDLNKEETQYF. CDR3 bases: TGTGCCACCAGCAGAGATTTGAACAAAGAAGAGACCCAGTACTTC. The chain is built from TRBV15 and TRBJ2-5; D unresolved. CDR1 is LNHNV, CDR2 YYDKDF, per germline (reference sequence). CDR3 length: 15 amino acids. Trimming shortened V by 0 bases and J by 3 bases, and 11 bases separated the two germline ends.

This clonotype was seen a few times. The chain links TRBV9 to TRBJ1-4; a weak D match, TRBD1 (5 bases). The V gene's germline CDR1 is SGDLS and CDR2 YYNGEE. Trimming took 2 bases from V and 7 from J, leaving 9 bases between them. The CDR3 loop spans 13 amino acids. The CDR3 sequence is CASSVQGSEKLFF. CDR3 nucleotides: TGTGCCAGCAGCGTCCAGGGATCTGAAAAACTGTTTTTT.

This clonotype was seen at least ten times. The chain couples TRBV11-2 to TRBJ2-2; 11 bases are shared with TRBD2. Germline CDR1 reads SGHAT; CDR2 reads FQNNGV. This CDR3 is built from 15 residues. Trimming at V came to 4 bases and at J to 5 bases, leaving 3 bases not matched to a gene. The CDR3 spells CASSWTSGLTGELFF. CDR3 nucleotides: TGTGCCAGCAGCTGGACTAGCGGGCTGACCGGGGAGCTGTTTTTT.

The chain combines TRBV2 with TRBJ2-3, with TRBD2 as a possible D gene (5 bases). Per the germline V gene, CDR1 is SNHLY and CDR2 is FYNNEI. CDR3 length equals 14 residues. V was shortened by 6 bases and J by 1 base, with 11 bases between the two germline ends. The CDR3 reads CASSQGRGTDTQYF. CDR3 bases: TGTGCCAGCAGCCAAGGGCGGGGCACAGATACGCAGTATTTT.

This clonotype was recorded many times. Written as DNA, the CDR3 is TGTGCCAGCAACCCCGCGGGGGGTGCAGATACGCAGTATTTT. Protein sequence: CASNPAGGADTQYF. J is TRBJ2-3 and V is TRBV9, with TRBD2 matching 8 bases. Germline V gene sequence: CDR1 SGDLS, CDR2 YYNGEE. The V segment lost 6 bases and the J segment 4 bases; nucleotides outside the gene matches: 7. The CDR3 consists of 14 residues.

Only a few counts were recorded for this clonotype. This chain connects TRBV5-4 to TRBJ2-2, with a possible D match to TRBD1 (7 bases). This CDR3 spans 15 amino acids. The germline CDR1 and CDR2 sequences are SGHNT and YYREEE (reference sequence). The V gene lost 1 base and the J gene lost 6 bases, with 13 bases spanning the gap. The CDR3 spells CASSLPGGYAGELFF. CDR3 coding DNA: TGTGCCAGCAGCTTGCCAGGGGGGTACGCCGGGGAGCTGTTTTTT.

This clonotype was seen more than once but under ten times. V gene TRBV5-1 combines with J gene TRBJ2-5, with D unresolved. The CDR3 contains 13 residues. V was pared by 1 base and J by 3 bases, with 7 bases between. In germline, CDR1 is SGHRS, CDR2 YFSETQ. The CDR3 here is CASSLIAEETQYF. The CDR3, as DNA: TGCGCCAGCAGCTTGATTGCGGAAGAGACCCAGTACTTC.

A few counts support this clonotype. The chain employs TRBV20-1 and TRBJ1-3; the match to TRBD1 covers 7 bases. J lost 4 bases, V lost 6 bases, and 6 bases had no gene match. CDR1 and CDR2 (germline): DFQATT, SNEGSKA (reference sequence). CDR3 length: 13 amino acids. CDR3 residues: CSAQGMSGNTIYF. In nucleotides, the CDR3 is TGCAGTGCACAGGGGATGTCAGGAAACACCATATATTTT.

CDR3 residues: CAWSGQGGYGYTF. Written as DNA, the CDR3 is TGTGCCTGGAGTGGACAGGGAGGCTATGGCTACACCTTC. V and J are TRBV30 and TRBJ1-2; 7 bases line up with TRBD1. The CDR3 has 13 amino acids. V dropped 1 base and J dropped 4; count of bases not matched to a gene: 3. Germline lookup yields CDR1 GTSNPN and CDR2 SVGIG (reference sequence).

The chain combines TRBV4-2 with TRBJ2-1, with D perhaps TRBD2 (5 bases). The CDR3 has 16 residues. V lost 4 bases to trimming and J lost 8 bases, with 21 bases between them. The germline gives CDR1 LGHNA, CDR2 YNFKEQ. CDR3 sequence (DNA): TGTGCCAGCAGCCCCAACGGGTTAGCGAGCTGGGATGAGCAGTTCTTC. Its translation is CASSPNGLASWDEQFF.

The chain is built from TRBV12-3 or TRBV12-4 and TRBJ1-4, with D tentatively TRBD1 (5 bases). V dropped 5 bases and J dropped 8 bases, with 21 bases sitting between them. The CDR3 contains 16 residues. CDR3 in DNA: TGTGCCAGCAGTAGGAGGCGGGGCATCGCGGTGGAAAAACTGTTTTTT. This gives the protein CASSRRRGIAVEKLFF.

This clonotype was seen a handful of times. The chain recombines TRBV11-2 with TRBJ2-7; a possible D gene is TRBD2 (5 bases). V was clipped by 1 base and J by 3 bases, with 10 bases between them. Germline CDR1 is SGHAT and CDR2 is FQNNGV. The CDR3 has 14 residues. The CDR3 DNA reads as TGTGCCAGCAGCTTAGCACTAGATATCTACGAGCAGTACTTC. Translation gives CASSLALDIYEQYF.

This clonotype has at least ten counts. The chain couples TRBV7-9 to TRBJ1-1; 8 bases line up with TRBD1. This CDR3 has 14 amino acids. The germline V gene has CDR1 SEHNR and CDR2 FQNEAQ (reference sequence). After removal of 5 bases from V and 5 bases from J, the junction contained 7 bases not matched to a gene. CDR3 loop: CASSMDRVGTEAFF. In nucleotides, the CDR3 is TGTGCCAGCAGCATGGACAGGGTGGGGACTGAAGCTTTCTTT.

The CDR3 loop is CASSFSGPEGQFF. The CDR3 DNA is TGTGCCAGCAGTTTCTCGGGTCCCGAAGGGCAGTTCTTC. The chain couples TRBV12-3 or TRBV12-4 to TRBJ2-1; D call uncertain. The CDR3 runs to 13 residues. Trimming took 3 bases from V and 12 from J, leaving 15 bases between them.

The chain recombines TRBV7-6 with TRBJ2-3; D may be TRBD2 (5 bases). Germline-derived CDR1 and CDR2 are SGHVS and FNYEAQ. The CDR3 is 16 amino acids. V shed 1 base and J shed 2 bases, with 13 bases lying between them. The chain's CDR3 is CASSLGSGFITDTQYF. In nucleotides, the CDR3 is TGTGCCAGCAGCTTAGGGAGCGGTTTCATCACAGATACGCAGTATTTT. Supplemented by reference TRBV7-6 and TRBJ2-3, the full variable domain reads GAGVSQSPRYKVTKRGQDVALRCDPISGHVSLYWYRQALGQGPEFLTYFNYEAQQDKSGLPNDRFSAERPEGSISTLTIQRTEQRDSAMYRCASSLGSGFITDTQYFGPGTRLTVL.

The chain carries TRBV27 and TRBJ2-7; 11 positions match TRBD1. V shed 6 bases and J 9 bases; nucleotides not matched to a gene: 13. From germline, CDR1 is MNHEY and CDR2 SMNVEV (reference sequence). The CDR3 is 15 residues long. CDR3 DNA sequence: TGTGCCAGCAGCACCGGGACAGGGGGTTATTTCGTGCAGTACTTC. The encoded protein is CASSTGTGGYFVQYF.

There are many counts of this clonotype. The rearrangement links TRBV5-6 to TRBJ2-3, with D tentatively TRBD2 (6 bases). V was shortened by 4 bases and J by 2 bases, with 20 bases between the two germline ends. Germline values: CDR1 SGHDT, CDR2 YYEEEE. The CDR3 extends over 17 amino acids. Here the CDR3 DNA reads TGTGCCAGCAGCGGGCCGGTCGGGGGACGGGTCACAGATACGCAGTATTTT. This translates into CASSGPVGGRVTDTQYF. Full variable domain (remainder filled in from reference TRBV5-6 and TRBJ2-3): DAGVTQSPTHLIKTRGQQVTLRCSPKSGHDTVSWYQQALGQGPQFIFQYYEEEERQRGNFPDRFSGHQFPNYSSELNVNALLLGDSALYLCASSGPVGGRVTDTQYFGPGTRLTVL.

This clonotype has more than one count but fewer than ten. V usage is TRBV29-1 and J usage is TRBJ2-1, with a weak D call TRBD2 (5 bases). CDR1 SQVTM and CDR2 ANQGSEA come from the germline V gene. V gave up 6 bases and J gave up 8 bases, with 8 bases separating them. The CDR3 is made up of 10 amino acids. In DNA form, the CDR3 reads TGCAGCGTAGGAGGCGATGAGCAGTTCTTC. It encodes CSVGGDEQFF.

This clonotype occurred a few times. The chain recombines TRBV4-3 with TRBJ2-1, with D perhaps matching TRBD2 (5 bases). V dropped 0 bases and J dropped 15 bases, with 18 bases sitting between them. From germline, CDR1 is LGHNA and CDR2 YSLEER. The CDR3 loop spans 14 amino acids. CDR3 amino acids: CASSQDASSSLGFF. The DNA for the CDR3 is TGCGCCAGCAGCCAAGATGCTAGCTCCTCCTTAGGGTTCTTC.